The rows below give T cell receptor beta chains drawn from one sample of a study of shared clonotypes between healthy human individuals. TCRdb keeps only in-frame clones here, not all; method: immunoSEQ multiplex PCR. The data contain a few million clones, 85% to 95% of them seen just once; the ten biggest clones take up 0.3% to 0.4%. The sample was naive CD4+ T cells from PBMCs. The receptors were sampled from a man younger than 35 in good health. Some clones in this sample may be carry-over from other donors' samples. CDR3s include the opening cysteine and the closing phenylalanine or tryptophan. Fields, in order: clone size, V gene, J gene, D gene, CDR3 DNA, CDR3 protein. The D gene is left open where the match is weak. Size tells how often a clone was seen (once, few, many) or the class of an expanded clone, and some rows leave it out.

-	TRBV19	TRBJ2-3	-	TGTGCCAGTAGTGTCGGGTCAGGGAGCACAGATACGCAGTATTTT	CASSVGSGSTDTQYF
once	TRBV9	TRBJ2-3	TRBD1	TGTGCCAGCAGCGTAGCCGGGACAGGGGGCAGAGTTACGCAGTATTTT	CASSVAGTGGRVTQYF
-	TRBV14	TRBJ1-3	-	TGTGCCAGCAGCCAATCCCGGCGGAATTTTAGGGGGATTGAGGACACCATATATTTT	CASSQSRRNFRGIEDTIYF
-	TRBV6-1	TRBJ1-2	TRBD1	TGTGCCAGCAGTGCGGGAGGACAGGGGAACTATGGCTACACCTTC	CASSAGGQGNYGYTF
-	TRBV7-9	TRBJ2-6	-	TGTGCCAGCAGTCTATTTTCCGGGGCCAACGTCCTGACTTTC	CASSLFSGANVLTF
-	TRBV15	TRBJ1-2	-	TGTGCCACCAGCAGAGATCGAATTGGCTATGGCTACACCTTC	CATSRDRIGYGYTF
once	TRBV27	TRBJ2-1	TRBD2	TGTGCCAGCAGTTTGTTTGGACTAGCGGGAGACCGGGATGAGCAGTTCTTC	CASSLFGLAGDRDEQFF
-	TRBV19	TRBJ2-5	-	TGTGCCAGTAGTATCGCCCCCTGGGGTGGGTCCCAGTACTTC	CASSIAPWGGSQYF
-	TRBV6-5	TRBJ1-4	-	TGTGCCACAGAATCAGGGAATGAAAAACTGTTTTTT	CATESGNEKLFF
-	TRBV25-1	TRBJ2-1	TRBD2	TGTGCCAGCAGCGGGGGGGGACTATACAATGAGCAGTTCTTC	CASSGGGLYNEQFF
-	TRBV28	TRBJ2-3	TRBD2	TGTGCCAGCTCGGTTAGCGGGAGTACAGATACGCAGTATTTT	CASSVSGSTDTQYF
once	TRBV11-2	TRBJ2-3	TRBD2	TGTGCCAGCAGCTTCGGACTAGCGGGAGTCGCAGATACGCAGTATTTT	CASSFGLAGVADTQYF
-	TRBV4-3	TRBJ2-3	-	TGCGCCAGCAGCCCCCGGCGTTCGTCCGCCAGCACAGATACGCAGTATTTT	CASSPRRSSASTDTQYF
-	TRBV28	TRBJ2-3	TRBD2	TGTGCCAGCAGTTCGGTAGCGGGCGCGTCGGATACGCAGTATTTT	CASSSVAGASDTQYF
-	TRBV7-2	TRBJ2-5	-	TGTGCCAGCAGCTTGGTTCCAGCTCCGTACCAAGAGACCCAGTACTTC	CASSLVPAPYQETQYF
-	TRBV7-3	TRBJ2-2	-	TGTGCCAGCAGCACGGGACTTCTGAACACCGGGGAGCTGTTTTTT	CASSTGLLNTGELFF
-	TRBV6-5	TRBJ2-3	-	TGTGCCAGCAGGACAGGACCCACAGATACGCAGTATTTT	CASRTGPTDTQYF
-	TRBV28	TRBJ1-2	-	TGTGCCACTTTAAGTCGTGGCTACACCTTC	CATLSRGYTF
-	TRBV28	TRBJ2-7	TRBD2	TGTGCCAGCAGTAATAGCGGGAGCTCCTACGAGCAGTACTTC	CASSNSGSSYEQYF
-	TRBV5-4	TRBJ2-7	-	TGTGCCAGCAGCACCCACGCCCGGGGGATCCACGAGCAGTACTTC	CASSTHARGIHEQYF
-	TRBV2	TRBJ2-7	-	TGTGCCAGCCGGGCCTACTACGAGCAGTACTTC	CASRAYYEQYF
-	TRBV2	TRBJ2-5	TRBD1	TGTGCCAGCAGGGAGACAGGGCTCATTGGGCCCAAAGAGACCCAGTACTTC	CASRETGLIGPKETQYF
-	TRBV9	TRBJ2-5	TRBD2	TGTGCCAGCAGCTCCGGCGGGGGATACGGAGGGGAGACCCAGTACTTC	CASSSGGGYGGETQYF
-	TRBV23-1	TRBJ1-3	-	TGCGCCAGCAGTCAATCGAGGGGCAGAGAGCCTGGAAACACCATATATTTT	CASSQSRGREPGNTIYF
-	TRBV7-2	TRBJ1-3	-	TGTGCCAGCAGCTTTTCTGGAAACACCATATATTTT	CASSFSGNTIYF
once	TRBV7-3	TRBJ1-1	TRBD1	TGTGCCAGCAGCTGGGACAGGCAGAACACTGAAGCTTTCTTT	CASSWDRQNTEAFF
-	TRBV25-1	TRBJ1-3	-	TGTGCCAGCAGTTTTCTCGAGACTGGAAACACCATATATTTT	CASSFLETGNTIYF
-	TRBV28	TRBJ2-7	-	TGTGCCAGCAATTCAGGGACCAAAGTAACCTACGAGCAGTACTTC	CASNSGTKVTYEQYF
-	TRBV7-2	TRBJ1-2	TRBD1	TGTGCCAGCAGCTTACTTGGACAGGGCTATGGCTACACCTTC	CASSLLGQGYGYTF
-	TRBV7-8	TRBJ2-7	-	TGTGCCAGCACTGTAAGGGATAGACAGGAGACCTACGAGCAGTACTTC	CASTVRDRQETYEQYF
-	TRBV19	TRBJ1-5	-	TGTGCCAGTAGAGATCAGTATCAGGGCTACCCCCTCAATCAGCCCCAGCATTTT	CASRDQYQGYPLNQPQHF
-	TRBV5-4	TRBJ1-1	-	TGTGCCAGCAGCTTGGCTATGGGGGAATGGGACACTGAAGCTTTCTTT	CASSLAMGEWDTEAFF
-	TRBV6-5	TRBJ2-7	TRBD1	TGTGCCAGCAGCCTAACACAGGGGGCAGGCGAGCAGTACTTC	CASSLTQGAGEQYF
-	TRBV29-1	TRBJ2-7	TRBD2	TGCAGCGGGACTAGCGCAGGTTCTTCCTACGAGCAGTACTTC	CSGTSAGSSYEQYF
-	TRBV9	TRBJ2-3	TRBD2	TGTGCCAGCAGCTTAACAACTAGCGGGAGCCCAGATACGCAGTATTTT	CASSLTTSGSPDTQYF
-	TRBV5-1	TRBJ1-3	-	TGCGCCAGCACCGTCAATGCCTTATCTGGAAACACCATATATTTT	CASTVNALSGNTIYF
-	TRBV30	TRBJ2-7	TRBD2	TGTGCCTGGAGGCAGGGACTAGCGGGAGGGTACGAGCAGTACTTC	CAWRQGLAGGYEQYF
-	TRBV25-1	TRBJ1-4	-	TGTGCCAGCAGTGAAGGGGGGGGTAGGCTTAATGAAAAACTGTTTTTT	CASSEGGGRLNEKLFF
-	TRBV7-2	TRBJ1-1	TRBD1	TGTGCCAGCAGCTTCAGCCTCGGGACAGGAGAAGCTTTCTTT	CASSFSLGTGEAFF
-	TRBV30	TRBJ2-5	-	TGTGCCTGGGCCCGGAGGAGTCAAGAGACCCAGTACTTC	CAWARRSQETQYF
-	TRBV28	TRBJ2-4	TRBD1	TGTGCCAGCACCGGGACAGGGCCAAACATTCAGTACTTC	CASTGTGPNIQYF
-	TRBV5-4	TRBJ2-5	-	TGTGCCAGCAGAGAAGTGGGCCAAGAGACCCAGTACTTC	CASREVGQETQYF
-	TRBV7-2	TRBJ2-6	-	TGTGCCAGCAGCTTGGGGGGCGGCCCTCGCTCTGGGGCCAACGTCCTGACTTTC	CASSLGGGPRSGANVLTF
-	TRBV18	TRBJ2-6	-	TGTGCCAGCTCGCTCGGGGTCTCTGGGGCCAACGTCCTGACTTTC	CASSLGVSGANVLTF
-	TRBV19	TRBJ1-5	-	TGTGCCAGTAGTATCCGGTGGGGCAATCAGCCCCAGCATTTT	CASSIRWGNQPQHF
once	TRBV7-2	TRBJ1-1	-	TGTGCCAGCAGCTATTCCAGAGTACCGAACACTGAAGCTTTCTTT	CASSYSRVPNTEAFF
-	TRBV9	TRBJ2-7	TRBD2	TGTGCCAGCAGCAGCGGGAGCAGCTCCTACGAGCAGTACTTC	CASSSGSSSYEQYF
-	TRBV6-5	TRBJ2-2	TRBD1	TGTGCCAGCGAAGCCGGACAGGGTTATCCCGGGGAGCTGTTTTTT	CASEAGQGYPGELFF
-	TRBV4-1	TRBJ2-1	-	TGCGCCAGCAGCCAAGAATGGAATGGGGTCAACGAGCAGTTCTTC	CASSQEWNGVNEQFF
-	TRBV10-3	TRBJ1-2	TRBD1	TGTGCCATCAGTGCCACCGGGACAGGGAACTATGGCTACACCTTC	CAISATGTGNYGYTF
-	TRBV29-1	TRBJ2-1	-	TGCAGCGTTGAGGGTCGACAGAGACTTTACAATGAGCAGTTCTTC	CSVEGRQRLYNEQFF
-	TRBV5-8	TRBJ2-1	-	TGTGCCAGCAGCTTGGTCCCCTTTCTGGCCGGGAACAATGAGCAGTTCTTC	CASSLVPFLAGNNEQFF
once	TRBV10-2	TRBJ1-5	-	TGCGCCAGCAGTCCAGGGTTGATCCATCAGCCCCAGCATTTT	CASSPGLIHQPQHF
few	TRBV11-2	TRBJ2-7	-	TGTGCCAGCAGCTTAGATCGAATCTACGAGCAGTACTTC	CASSLDRIYEQYF
-	TRBV9	TRBJ2-7	-	TGTGCCAGCAGCGACTCGAATGGGCCGCAGCAGTACTTC	CASSDSNGPQQYF
-	TRBV15	TRBJ2-2	-	TGTGCCACCAGCAGAGCGAGGAATCTGGGCGGGGAGCTGTTTTTT	CATSRARNLGGELFF
-	TRBV20-1	TRBJ1-4	-	TGCAGTGCTAGATTACTAGGCGAACTGTTTTTT	CSARLLGELFF
-	TRBV11-3	TRBJ2-1	TRBD2	TGTGCCAGCAGCTCGGGACTAGCGGACAATGAGCAGTTCTTC	CASSSGLADNEQFF